Following are 4 T cell receptor beta chains from one sample sequenced in a study of patients and donors after allogeneic stem cell transplantation. TCRdb re-derived calls from the RT-PCR reads in MiXCR, one entry per CDR3 protein. Seen here are some 960,000 distinct CDR3 sequences, over 15% observed once, and the top ten hold 5.5% to 6.5%. Sequenced sample: blood, either unsorted or a sorted T cell fraction (not recorded which). Receptor source: a human donor who was either an allogeneic HSCT recipient or a stem cell or donor lymphocyte infusion donor (not recorded which). It is not recorded whose cells these are; they may come from a transplant donor.

This clonotype was observed a few times. The rearrangement joins TRBV12-3 or TRBV12-4 to TRBJ2-7, with D perhaps matching TRBD1 or TRBD2 (5 bases each). Trimming removed 4 bases at V and 3 bases at J, with 7 bases between. This CDR3 contains 12 residues. In DNA, the CDR3 is TGTGCCAGCAGTTGGGACCTCTACGAGCAGTACTTC. Its protein product is CASSWDLYEQYF.

In its sample, this clonotype was seen a few times. The gene calls are TRBV7-2 and TRBJ2-7; 11 positions match TRBD2. CDR1 SGHTA and CDR2 FQGNSA come from the germline V gene. The CDR3 has 17 amino acids. The trim removed 1 base at V and 2 bases at J, leaving 7 bases unmatched. The CDR3 spells CASSLGGTSGIPYEQYF. CDR3 DNA sequence: TGTGCCAGCAGCTTAGGGGGGACTAGCGGCATCCCCTACGAGCAGTACTTC.

The chain couples TRBV20-1 to TRBJ1-2; the D gene is possibly TRBD1 (5 bases). This CDR3 is 14 amino acids long. Per germline, CDR1 DFQATT and CDR2 SNEGSKA (reference sequence). Trimming stripped 4 bases from V and 0 bases from J, with 12 bases between. Here the CDR3 reads CSAKSQGPNYGYTF. As DNA, the CDR3 is TGCAGTGCTAAGTCCCAGGGCCCTAACTATGGCTACACCTTC.

This clonotype was found many times. The genes are TRBV12-3 or TRBV12-4 and TRBJ1-1; tentatively, D is TRBD1 (5 bases). The CDR3 sequence is 13 residues long. Trimming cost V 6 bases and J 4 bases, with 12 bases left between them. The chain's CDR3 is CASRHRRSTEAFF. The DNA of the CDR3 is TGTGCCAGCAGGCACAGGAGGAGCACTGAAGCTTTCTTT.